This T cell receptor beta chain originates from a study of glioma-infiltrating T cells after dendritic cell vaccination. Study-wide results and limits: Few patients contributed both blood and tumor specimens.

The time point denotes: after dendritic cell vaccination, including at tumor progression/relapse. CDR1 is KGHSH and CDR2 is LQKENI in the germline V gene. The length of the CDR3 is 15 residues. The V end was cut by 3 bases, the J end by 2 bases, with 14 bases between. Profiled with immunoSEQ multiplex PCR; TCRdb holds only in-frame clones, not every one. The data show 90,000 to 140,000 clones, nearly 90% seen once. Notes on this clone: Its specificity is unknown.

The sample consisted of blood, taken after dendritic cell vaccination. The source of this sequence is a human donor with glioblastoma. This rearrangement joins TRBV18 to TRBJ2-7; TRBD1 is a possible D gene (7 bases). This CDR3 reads CASSPGGTATYEQYF. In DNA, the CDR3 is TGTGCCAGCTCACCCGGAGGGACAGCCACCTACGAGCAGTACTTC.